Following are 20 T cell receptor beta chains from one sample sequenced in a study of human T cells and chemical hapten exposure. Using its own MiXCR run on the RACE reads, TCRdb lists one record per CDR3 protein. The sample lists tens of thousands of distinct CDR3 sequences, about 10% occurring once. The time point here: patch test 2, 6 weeks after DPC sensitization. Treatment indicated: therapeutic diphenylcyclopropenone sensitization with weekly scalp DPC. This material consisted of whole blood, taken in connection with sensitization to the hapten diphenylcyclopropenone (DPC). These receptors were obtained from a woman aged 25 to 39 with alopecia areata. Some clones in this sample may be carry-over from other donors' samples.

Many counts were recorded for this clonotype. The V and J genes are TRBV4-3 and TRBJ2-7, with D possibly being TRBD1 or TRBD2 (5 bases each). Germline CDR1 is LGHNA and CDR2 is YSLEER. CDR3 length equals 15 residues. V was cut by 3 bases and J by 6 bases, with 18 bases left in between. The CDR3 DNA sequence: TGCGCCAGCAGCCAGACTTCAGCCTCGAGGGGCGAGCAGTACTTC. It specifies CASSQTSASRGEQYF.

This clonotype has a count of ten or more. The CDR3 here is CASSLANGAGELFF. The DNA of the CDR3 is TGTGCCAGCAGCTTGGCGAACGGGGCCGGGGAGCTGTTTTTT. The chain has TRBV7-6 and TRBJ2-2; D might be TRBD2 (5 bases). The germline gives CDR1 SGHVS, CDR2 FNYEAQ. V was shortened by 3 bases and J by 6 bases, with 11 bases between the two germline ends. The CDR3 has 14 amino acids.

This clonotype was observed many times. The gene calls are TRBV4-3 and TRBJ2-3, with TRBD2 matching 8 bases. The germline CDR1 and CDR2 sequences are LGHNA and YSLEER. Trimming removed 3 bases from V and 2 bases from J; junction bases left unmatched: 7. The CDR3 sequence is 16 residues long. CDR3 loop: CASSHGRGASTDTQYF. DNA of the CDR3: TGCGCCAGCAGCCACGGGCGGGGGGCCTCCACAGATACGCAGTATTTT.

The chain links TRBV7-8 to TRBJ1-6; 8 bases are shared with TRBD1. Germline CDR1 SGHVS, CDR2 FQNEAQ. The CDR3 runs 15 residues. V lost 4 bases, J lost 9 bases, and 8 bases stayed unmatched. CDR3 loop: CASSSTGAVGSPLHF. CDR3 nucleotide sequence: TGTGCCAGCAGCTCGACAGGGGCAGTGGGTTCACCCCTCCACTTT.

V gene TRBV4-3 combines with J gene TRBJ1-1, with D possibly being TRBD1 (5 bases). The ends were cut back, 3 bases at V and 5 bases at J, with 16 bases in the middle. Germline V CDR1 and CDR2: LGHNA, YSLEER. The CDR3 totals 15 residues. The CDR3 is CASSQETAGGTEAFF. CDR3 coding DNA: TGCGCCAGCAGCCAGGAGACAGCCGGGGGGACTGAAGCTTTCTTT.

This clonotype was counted at least ten times. The CDR3 DNA follows: TGTGCCAGCAGCCCCAGACAGGGTATAACGGATACGCAGTATTTT. Translation gives CASSPRQGITDTQYF. The chain has TRBV7-3 and TRBJ2-3; 7 bases are a match to TRBD1. The CDR3 length is 15 residues. Unmatched junction bases numbered 11, after V lost 5 bases and J lost 6 bases. Per the germline V gene, CDR1 is SGHTA and CDR2 is FQGTGA. The variable domain in full, with the rest retrieved from reference TRBV7-3 and TRBJ2-3, is GAGVSQTPSNKVTEKGKYVELRCDPISGHTALYWYRQSLGQGPEFLIYFQGTGAADDSGLPNDRFFAVRPEGSVSTLKIQRTERGDSAVYLCASSPRQGITDTQYFGPGTRLTVL.

The chain joins TRBV6-2 or TRBV6-3 to TRBJ1-5, with D hard to call. The germline gives CDR1 MNHEY, CDR2 SVGEGT. V lost 1 base and J 0 bases, leaving 19 bases between the germline ends. This CDR3 has 19 residues. CDR3 in amino acids: CASSYLSPLGIYSNQPQHF. The CDR3 DNA follows: TGTGCCAGCAGTTACTTGTCACCACTCGGAATTTATAGCAATCAGCCCCAGCATTTT.

The rearrangement uses TRBV4-2 and TRBJ2-7; D might be TRBD1 or TRBD2, each matching 5 bases. The CDR3 extends over 16 amino acids. Germline-derived CDR1 and CDR2 are LGHNA and YNFKEQ. Trimming removed 4 bases from V and 0 bases from J, with 16 bases in between. CDR3 sequence: CASSPQGERSSYEQYF. The DNA of the CDR3 is TGTGCCAGCAGCCCGCAAGGGGAGCGGAGCTCCTACGAGCAGTACTTC.

As concerns this clonotype: This could be a read error, since a much larger clone is one nucleotide away. V and J are TRBV7-9 and TRBJ2-3; D is ambiguous. Germline lookup yields CDR1 SEHNR and CDR2 FQNEAQ (reference sequence). The CDR3 has 15 amino acids. The V gene lost 7 bases and the J gene lost 2 bases, with 16 bases spanning the gap. CDR3 sequence reads: CASTFSLDSTDTQYF. Written as DNA, the CDR3 is TGTGCCAGCACCTTCTCGCTCGACTCCACAGATACGCAGTATTTT.

For this clonotype: This may arise from a read error, as a much more abundant clone is one base away. This rearrangement joins TRBV6-4 to TRBJ2-1; perhaps D is TRBD1 or TRBD2 (7 bases each). This CDR3 has 15 amino acids. In germline, CDR1 is MRHNA, CDR2 SNTAGT. CDR3 bases: TGTGCCTGCAGTGATCAGGGGGGGATCTACAATGAGCAGTTCTTC. Protein sequence: CACSDQGGIYNEQFF.

This clonotype was found a few times. The V and J genes are TRBV28 and TRBJ2-3, with TRBD2 matching 10 bases. Trimming took 9 bases from V and 5 from J; bases not matched to a gene: 11. CDR3 length: 15 residues. The V gene's germline CDR1 is MDHEN and CDR2 SYDVKM. The CDR3 loop reads CASSLAGAAGDTQYF. The DNA of the CDR3 is TGTGCCAGTTCTCTAGCGGGGGCCGCGGGAGATACGCAGTATTTT. Based on the CDR3 plus reference TRBV28 and TRBJ2-3, the full variable domain is DVKVTQSSRYLVKRTGEKVFLECVQDMDHENMFWYRQDPGLGLRLIYFSYDVKMKEKGDIPEGYSVSREKKERFSLILESASTNQTSMYLCASSLAGAAGDTQYFGPGTRLTVL.

At least ten counts were recorded for this clonotype. In nucleotides, the CDR3 is TGCAGCGTGGCCCCCACTAGCGGGGGGGCGGATACGCAGTATTTT. Translating gives CSVAPTSGGADTQYF. This sequence joins TRBV29-1 and TRBJ2-3; 13 nucleotides align to TRBD2. In germline, CDR1 is SQVTM, CDR2 ANQGSEA. CDR3 length: 15 amino acids. V lost 6 bases and J lost 6; bases outside the gene matches: 9.

This clonotype showed up many times. This chain connects TRBV5-5 to TRBJ1-6, with TRBD1 matching 7 bases. Germline V gene lookup returns CDR1 SGHKS and CDR2 YYEKEE (reference sequence). Trimming cost V 2 bases and J 5 bases; bases outside gene matches: 1. This CDR3 spans 14 amino acids. DNA for the CDR3: TGTGCCAGCAGCTTTACAGGGGATAATTCACCCCTCCACTTT. Translating gives CASSFTGDNSPLHF. Together with reference TRBV5-5 and TRBJ1-6, the CDR3 gives the full variable domain: DAGVTQSPTHLIKTRGQQVTLRCSPISGHKSVSWYQQVLGQGPQFIFQYYEKEERGRGNFPDRFSARQFPNYSSELNVNALLLGDSALYLCASSFTGDNSPLHFGNGTRLTVT.

This clonotype was counted at least ten times. The CDR3 region is CASHPSGTASLNYGYTF. The CDR3 nucleotides read TGTGCCAGCCACCCGTCGGGGACGGCGAGTCTAAACTATGGCTACACCTTC. The rearrangement uses TRBV28 and TRBJ1-2, with a possible D match to TRBD1 (5 bases). Trimming took off 8 bases at V and 2 bases at J, with 24 bases between the two ends. The CDR3 contains 17 residues. Germline assignment: CDR1 MDHEN and CDR2 SYDVKM.

This clonotype turned up a few times. The chain couples TRBV20-1 to TRBJ1-1; D perhaps matches TRBD1 (5 bases). This CDR3 is 13 amino acids long. The germline gives CDR1 DFQATT, CDR2 SNEGSKA (reference sequence). V gave up 2 bases and J gave up 1 base, with 8 bases separating them. CDR3 loop: CSARWDGNTEAFF. CDR3 DNA sequence: TGCAGTGCTAGATGGGACGGGAACACTGAAGCTTTCTTT.

The gene calls are TRBV28 and TRBJ1-4; D gene ambiguous. V was pared by 4 bases and J by 5 bases, with 5 bases between. Per germline, CDR1 MDHEN and CDR2 SYDVKM. The CDR3 extends over 12 amino acids. CDR3 nucleotide sequence: TGTGCCAGCAGTTACGGGAATGAAAAACTGTTTTTT. Protein product: CASSYGNEKLFF.

This clonotype showed up many times. The V gene is TRBV28, the J gene TRBJ1-5; D remains ambiguous. The V end was cut by 5 bases, the J end by 5 bases, with 13 bases between. This CDR3 has 14 amino acids. Germline values: CDR1 MDHEN, CDR2 SYDVKM. This CDR3 is CASSPRQAYQPQHF. Written as DNA, the CDR3 is TGTGCCAGCAGTCCTCGCCAGGCCTATCAGCCCCAGCATTTT.

This clonotype was observed a handful of times. V and J are TRBV9 and TRBJ1-1; possible D gene TRBD1, 6 bases. Per germline, CDR1 SGDLS and CDR2 YYNGEE. CDR3 length equals 15 residues. V lost 0 bases and J lost 11, with 20 bases in between. The CDR3 sequence is CASSVDQWGTQGAFF. The CDR3 bases are TGTGCCAGCAGCGTAGACCAATGGGGGACTCAGGGGGCTTTCTTT.

This clonotype was recorded a few times. The CDR3 DNA reads TGCAGCGCTGCCTCACAGTTGAACACTGAAGCTTTCTTT. Its protein product is CSAASQLNTEAFF. The genes are TRBV29-1 and TRBJ1-1; D ambiguous. The CDR3 is made up of 13 amino acids. Germline V gene sequence: CDR1 SQVTM, CDR2 ANQGSEA. V lost 7 bases and J lost 0, with 12 bases in between.

This clonotype was detected ten times or more. The chain joins TRBV29-1 to TRBJ2-1, with D maybe TRBD2 (5 bases). Germline V gene data show CDR1 as SQVTM and CDR2 as ANQGSEA. Between the trimmed V and J ends, which lost 4 bases and 2 bases, there was a span of 6 bases. The CDR3 runs 12 residues. CDR3 loop: CSVAAAYNEQFF. The CDR3, as DNA: TGCAGCGTTGCAGCGGCCTACAATGAGCAGTTCTTC.